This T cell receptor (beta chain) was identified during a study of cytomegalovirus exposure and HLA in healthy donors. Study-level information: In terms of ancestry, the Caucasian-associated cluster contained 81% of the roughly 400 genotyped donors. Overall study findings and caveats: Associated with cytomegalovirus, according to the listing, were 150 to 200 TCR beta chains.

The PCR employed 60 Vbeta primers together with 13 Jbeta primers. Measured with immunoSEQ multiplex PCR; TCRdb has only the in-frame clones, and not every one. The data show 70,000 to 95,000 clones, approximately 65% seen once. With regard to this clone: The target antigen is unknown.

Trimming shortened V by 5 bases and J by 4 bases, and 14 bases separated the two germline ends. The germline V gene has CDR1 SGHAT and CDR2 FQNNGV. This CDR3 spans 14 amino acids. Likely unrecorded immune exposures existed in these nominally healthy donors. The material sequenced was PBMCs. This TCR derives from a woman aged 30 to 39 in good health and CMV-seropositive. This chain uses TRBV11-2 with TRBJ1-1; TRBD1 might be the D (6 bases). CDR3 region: CASSLSTGTTEAFF. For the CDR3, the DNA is TGTGCCAGCAGCCTCTCCACAGGGACCACTGAAGCTTTCTTT.